The rows below give T cell receptor beta chains drawn from one sample of a study of blood T cell repertoires in COVID-19. TCRdb keeps only in-frame clones here, not all; method: immunoSEQ multiplex PCR. The sample consists of approximately 340,000 clones, roughly nine tenths of them appearing once. Input material: PBMCs or T cells enriched from blood (not recorded which). These receptors all stem from a woman aged 40-49 years who had been exposed to COVID-19. The CDR3 runs from the conserved cysteine through the conserved F or W. Each record gives: J gene, V gene, D gene, clone size, CDR3 DNA, CDR3 protein. The D gene is left open where the match is weak. Part of the rows lack a size; the others show once, few, many or a class for expanded clones.

j_call: TRBJ1-2
v_call: TRBV30
d_call: TRBD1
clone_size: -
cdr3_nt: TGTGCCTGGAGTGTACCTGTGACAGGGGCCAAGCGTGGCTACACCTTC
cdr3_aa: CAWSVPVTGAKRGYTF

j_call: TRBJ2-5
v_call: TRBV10-1
d_call: -
clone_size: -
cdr3_nt: TGCGCCAGCAGTGACTCTGAAGGGGGTTTCGAGACCCAGTACTTC
cdr3_aa: CASSDSEGGFETQYF

j_call: TRBJ2-2
v_call: TRBV7-3
d_call: -
clone_size: -
cdr3_nt: TGTGCCAGCAGCTTGGACATCCGGAACACCGGGGAGCTGTTTTTT
cdr3_aa: CASSLDIRNTGELFF

j_call: TRBJ2-2
v_call: TRBV5-1
d_call: TRBD1
clone_size: -
cdr3_nt: TGCGCCAGCAGCCACGCGACAGGGGTTAAGGCCGGGGAGCTGTTTTTT
cdr3_aa: CASSHATGVKAGELFF

j_call: TRBJ1-2
v_call: TRBV3-1/TRBV3-2
d_call: -
clone_size: -
cdr3_nt: TGTGCCAGCAGCCCCCAGGCAGTTCTCTATGGCTACACCTTC
cdr3_aa: CASSPQAVLYGYTF

j_call: TRBJ1-2
v_call: TRBV7-2
d_call: -
clone_size: -
cdr3_nt: TGTGCCAGCAGCTCCCGAAATCAGGGACTCTATGGCTACACCTTC
cdr3_aa: CASSSRNQGLYGYTF

j_call: TRBJ1-1
v_call: TRBV30
d_call: TRBD1
clone_size: -
cdr3_nt: TGTGCCTTAGACAGGGAAATTAGGGACACTGAAGCTTTCTTT
cdr3_aa: CALDREIRDTEAFF

j_call: TRBJ2-5
v_call: TRBV19
d_call: -
clone_size: -
cdr3_nt: TGTGCCAGTAGTAGAGGACACGAGACCCAGTACTTC
cdr3_aa: CASSRGHETQYF

j_call: TRBJ1-1
v_call: TRBV11-1
d_call: -
clone_size: -
cdr3_nt: TGTGCCAGCAGCCGGACAGAGAACACTGAAGCTTTCTTT
cdr3_aa: CASSRTENTEAFF

j_call: TRBJ1-2
v_call: TRBV7-9
d_call: -
clone_size: -
cdr3_nt: TGTGCCAGCAGGGGTACAGCTAACTATGGCTACACCTTC
cdr3_aa: CASRGTANYGYTF

j_call: TRBJ1-1
v_call: TRBV18
d_call: -
clone_size: -
cdr3_nt: TGTGCCAGCTCGCCTGACAGATACACTGAAGTTTTCTTT
cdr3_aa: CASSPDRYTEVFF

j_call: TRBJ1-1
v_call: TRBV7-9
d_call: TRBD1
clone_size: -
cdr3_nt: TGTGCCAGCAGCTACATCCCAGGGGGCAGGAGCACTGAAGCTTTCTTT
cdr3_aa: CASSYIPGGRSTEAFF

j_call: TRBJ1-2
v_call: TRBV29-1
d_call: TRBD1
clone_size: -
cdr3_nt: TGCAGCGTTGAAGGCGGGTGGGGACAGGACTATGGCTACACCTTC
cdr3_aa: CSVEGGWGQDYGYTF

j_call: TRBJ1-1
v_call: TRBV7-9
d_call: -
clone_size: -
cdr3_nt: TGTGCCAGCAGCTTGGGGACACATAACACTGAAGCTTTCTTT
cdr3_aa: CASSLGTHNTEAFF

j_call: TRBJ1-1
v_call: TRBV29-1
d_call: TRBD1
clone_size: -
cdr3_nt: TGCAGCGTCCTCCCCGGACAGGGGGCGAACACTGAAGCTTTCTTT
cdr3_aa: CSVLPGQGANTEAFF

j_call: TRBJ2-7
v_call: TRBV5-1
d_call: TRBD1
clone_size: -
cdr3_nt: TGCGCCAGCAGCCTATATAGGACAGGTCAGGGCGAGCAGTACTTC
cdr3_aa: CASSLYRTGQGEQYF

j_call: TRBJ2-1
v_call: TRBV7-9
d_call: -
clone_size: -
cdr3_nt: TGTGCCAGCAGCCCCAGGCGGGTTGGGATCTTC
cdr3_aa: CASSPRRVGIF

j_call: TRBJ2-7
v_call: TRBV2
d_call: TRBD2
clone_size: -
cdr3_nt: TGTGCCAGCAGCGGAGCGGGGACGTTGACCTACGAGCAGTACTTC
cdr3_aa: CASSGAGTLTYEQYF

j_call: TRBJ1-5
v_call: TRBV20-1
d_call: -
clone_size: -
cdr3_nt: TGCAGCCTGGGGCGACAGCCCCAGCATTTT
cdr3_aa: CSLGRQPQHF

j_call: TRBJ1-2
v_call: TRBV18
d_call: -
clone_size: -
cdr3_nt: TGTGCCAGCTCCCCTTTTAGTGTCGGCTACACCTTC
cdr3_aa: CASSPFSVGYTF

j_call: TRBJ1-2
v_call: TRBV19
d_call: -
clone_size: few
cdr3_nt: TGTGCCAGTATCCCCCGGGGTGTGGACAGAACAAACTATGGCTACACCTTC
cdr3_aa: CASIPRGVDRTNYGYTF

j_call: TRBJ1-6
v_call: TRBV5-1
d_call: -
clone_size: -
cdr3_nt: TGCGCCAGCAGCTTTAAGGGGGATAATTCACCCCTCCACTTT
cdr3_aa: CASSFKGDNSPLHF

j_call: TRBJ1-2
v_call: TRBV5-6
d_call: TRBD1
clone_size: once
cdr3_nt: TGTGCCAGCAGTTCACGCAGGGGGGTAAACTATGGCTACACCTTC
cdr3_aa: CASSSRRGVNYGYTF

j_call: TRBJ1-3
v_call: TRBV6-4
d_call: -
clone_size: -
cdr3_nt: TGTGCCAGCAGGCTACAGGACTCTGGAAACACCATATATTTT
cdr3_aa: CASRLQDSGNTIYF

j_call: TRBJ2-5
v_call: TRBV19
d_call: -
clone_size: -
cdr3_nt: TGTGCCAGTAGTATACGGTACCCCCAAGAGACCCAGTACTTC
cdr3_aa: CASSIRYPQETQYF

j_call: TRBJ2-2
v_call: TRBV3-1/TRBV3-2
d_call: -
clone_size: -
cdr3_nt: TGTGCCAGCAGCCCCCTAGCGAGTAAAAACACCGGGGAGCTGTTTTTT
cdr3_aa: CASSPLASKNTGELFF

j_call: TRBJ1-2
v_call: TRBV6-5
d_call: -
clone_size: -
cdr3_nt: TGTGCCAGCAGTTACCTAGGCACAGGGATTCACTATGGCTACACCTTC
cdr3_aa: CASSYLGTGIHYGYTF

j_call: TRBJ2-1
v_call: TRBV19
d_call: -
clone_size: -
cdr3_nt: TGTGCCAGTAGTATAGGGGGCAGGGCCCCATCCAGATACAATGAGCAGTTCTTC
cdr3_aa: CASSIGGRAPSRYNEQFF

j_call: TRBJ2-7
v_call: TRBV27
d_call: -
clone_size: -
cdr3_nt: TGTGCCAGCAGTTTCGGTCAAAACTACGAGCAGTACTTC
cdr3_aa: CASSFGQNYEQYF

j_call: TRBJ2-2
v_call: TRBV7-3
d_call: -
clone_size: once
cdr3_nt: TGTGCCAGCAGCTCCGGACAGAACACCGGGGAGCTGTTTTTT
cdr3_aa: CASSSGQNTGELFF

j_call: TRBJ1-6
v_call: TRBV4-1
d_call: -
clone_size: -
cdr3_nt: TGCGCCAGCAGCCAAGAGTGGCTTCGCTCCTATAATTCACCCCTCCACTTT
cdr3_aa: CASSQEWLRSYNSPLHF

j_call: TRBJ1-5
v_call: TRBV24-1
d_call: TRBD1
clone_size: -
cdr3_nt: TGTGCCACCAGTGATTCCCCTCGACAGGGGGCAAACCAGCCCCAGCATTTT
cdr3_aa: CATSDSPRQGANQPQHF

j_call: TRBJ2-5
v_call: TRBV7-2
d_call: TRBD1
clone_size: once
cdr3_nt: TGTGCCAGCAGTAAAACAGGGGTCCGAGAGACCCAGTACTTC
cdr3_aa: CASSKTGVRETQYF

j_call: TRBJ1-3
v_call: TRBV4-3
d_call: -
clone_size: -
cdr3_nt: TGCGCCAGCAGCCAAACAGACGGAAACACCATATATTTT
cdr3_aa: CASSQTDGNTIYF

j_call: TRBJ2-7
v_call: TRBV7-2
d_call: TRBD2
clone_size: -
cdr3_nt: TGTGCCAGCAGCCCGGGACCCATGAGCCGGGGGGGCTTTTCCTACGAGCAGTACTTC
cdr3_aa: CASSPGPMSRGGFSYEQYF

j_call: TRBJ1-4
v_call: TRBV2
d_call: -
clone_size: -
cdr3_nt: TGTGCCAGCAGTGAAGCGCCGATGTCAGGGTGGGAAAAACTGTTTTTT
cdr3_aa: CASSEAPMSGWEKLFF

j_call: TRBJ1-2
v_call: TRBV12-3/TRBV12-4
d_call: -
clone_size: -
cdr3_nt: TGTGCCAGCAGCAGGGGAAGAAACTATGGCTACACCTTC
cdr3_aa: CASSRGRNYGYTF

j_call: TRBJ2-3
v_call: TRBV2
d_call: TRBD2
clone_size: -
cdr3_nt: TGTGCCAGCAGTGCCAGCCGGGGGGGGCCAGATACGCAGTATTTT
cdr3_aa: CASSASRGGPDTQYF

j_call: TRBJ1-1
v_call: TRBV7-9
d_call: -
clone_size: -
cdr3_nt: TGTGCCAGCAGCTTAGCGGGCAGAAACACTGAAGCTTTCTTT
cdr3_aa: CASSLAGRNTEAFF

j_call: TRBJ2-5
v_call: TRBV3-1/TRBV3-2
d_call: TRBD1
clone_size: -
cdr3_nt: TGTGCCAGCAGCCTTCGGACAGGTCAACTGGGGGAGACCCAGTACTTC
cdr3_aa: CASSLRTGQLGETQYF

j_call: TRBJ2-1
v_call: TRBV5-1
d_call: TRBD1
clone_size: -
cdr3_nt: TGCGCCAGCAGCTTGGCCCCGGACAGGGGTCACAATGAGCAGTTCTTC
cdr3_aa: CASSLAPDRGHNEQFF

j_call: TRBJ1-3
v_call: TRBV9
d_call: -
clone_size: once
cdr3_nt: TGTGCCAGCAGCGTGACAGCGAGCTCTGGAAACACCATATATTTT
cdr3_aa: CASSVTASSGNTIYF

j_call: TRBJ2-5
v_call: TRBV2
d_call: -
clone_size: -
cdr3_nt: TGTGCCAGCAGTGAATTCGGGACTGTTCGGGAGACCCAGTACTTC
cdr3_aa: CASSEFGTVRETQYF

j_call: TRBJ1-1
v_call: TRBV20-1
d_call: -
clone_size: -
cdr3_nt: TGCAGTGCTAGTCGGGTGAACACTGAAGCTTTCTTT
cdr3_aa: CSASRVNTEAFF

j_call: TRBJ2-2
v_call: TRBV24-1
d_call: TRBD2
clone_size: -
cdr3_nt: TGTGCCACCAGCGCGTCTAGCGGGGGCGGGGAGCTGTTTTTT
cdr3_aa: CATSASSGGGELFF

j_call: TRBJ1-2
v_call: TRBV5-4
d_call: -
clone_size: -
cdr3_nt: TGTGCCAGCAGCTTGTCTGCGGGGGTGTACTATGGCTACACCTTC
cdr3_aa: CASSLSAGVYYGYTF

j_call: TRBJ2-1
v_call: TRBV7-2
d_call: -
clone_size: -
cdr3_nt: TGTGCCAGCAGCTTTTATCGTTCTACTCATGAGCAGTTCTTC
cdr3_aa: CASSFYRSTHEQFF

j_call: TRBJ1-5
v_call: TRBV6-5
d_call: -
clone_size: -
cdr3_nt: TGTGCCAGCAAAGTAGCAGGGGTTCAGCCCCAGCATTTT
cdr3_aa: CASKVAGVQPQHF